The next 16 T cell receptor beta chains were all read from a single sample in a study of T cells in Graves' hyperthyroidism and ophthalmopathy. There were TCR beta CDR3 regions amplified from RNA transcripts. The primer set for the first-round RT-PCR of the TCR CDR3 was HTBI. Via MiXCR, TCRdb re-called the multiplex PCR reads, giving one row per CDR3 protein. The table records some 400,000 distinct CDR3 sequences, roughly 14% of them present only once. Sequencing was carried out using blood. The receptors were sampled from a woman in her sixties with Graves' hyperthyroidism.

This clonotype was detected many times. The chain employs TRBV30 and TRBJ2-3; D is undetermined. The V gene's germline CDR1 is GTSNPN and CDR2 SVGIG (reference sequence). The CDR3 sequence is 15 residues long. V lost 3 bases to trimming and J lost 0 bases, with 13 bases between them. The CDR3 region has the DNA TGTGCCTGGAGATCAATGACAAGAAGCACAGATACGCAGTATTTT. Its translation is CAWRSMTRSTDTQYF. Using reference TRBV30 and TRBJ2-3 for the parts outside the CDR3, the full variable domain is SQTIHQWPATLVQPVGSPLSLECTVEGTSNPNLYWYRQAAGRGLQLLFYSVGIGQISSEVPQNLSASRPQDRQFILSSKKLLLSDSGFYLCAWRSMTRSTDTQYFGPGTRLTVL.

This clonotype was observed a handful of times. This chain links TRBV5-4 with TRBJ2-2, with D hard to call. The CDR3 length is 13 residues. V was pared by 0 bases and J by 6 bases, with 6 bases between. Looked up from germline, CDR1 is SGHNT and CDR2 is YYREEE (reference sequence). The CDR3 loop is CASSLVASGELFF. In nucleotides, the CDR3 is TGTGCCAGCAGCTTGGTTGCTTCCGGGGAGCTGTTTTTT. Full variable domain (remainder filled in from reference TRBV5-4 and TRBJ2-2): ETGVTQSPTHLIKTRGQQVTLRCSSQSGHNTVSWYQQALGQGPQFIFQYYREEENGRGNFPPRFSGLQFPNYSSELNVNALELDDSALYLCASSLVASGELFFGEGSRLTVL.

CDR3 DNA: TGTGCCAGCAGCTCTGGACAGGGTATTCAGCCCCAGCATTTT. Amino acids: CASSSGQGIQPQHF. The chain combines TRBV7-9 with TRBJ1-5; 8 bases line up with TRBD1. This CDR3 has 14 residues. CDR1 and CDR2 (germline): SEHNR, FQNEAQ (reference sequence). The trim removed 4 bases at V and 6 bases at J, leaving 5 bases unmatched.

This clonotype appeared many times. The chain combines TRBV15 with TRBJ2-3; 13 bases line up with TRBD2. Trimming removed 2 bases from V and 3 bases from J; junction bases left unmatched: 2. The germline V gene encodes CDR1 LNHNV and CDR2 YYDKDF (reference sequence). This CDR3 has 16 amino acids. CDR3 loop: CATSRPGLAGTDTQYF. CDR3 nucleotide sequence: TGTGCCACCAGCAGACCGGGACTAGCGGGAACAGATACGCAGTATTTT.

The rearrangement uses TRBV14 and TRBJ2-1; no firm D call. There are 13 residues in the CDR3. The V end was cut by 1 base, the J end by 10 bases, with 11 bases between. Germline V CDR1 and CDR2: SGHDN, FVKESK. The CDR3 loop is CASSQVITYEQFF. CDR3 bases: TGTGCCAGCAGCCAAGTAATAACCTACGAGCAGTTCTTC. The entire variable domain, with the rest obtained from reference TRBV14 and TRBJ2-1, is as follows: EAGVTQFPSHSVIEKGQTVTLRCDPISGHDNLYWYRRVMGKEIKFLLHFVKESKQDESGMPNNRFLAERTGGTYSTLKVQPAELEDSGVYFCASSQVITYEQFFGPGTRLTVL.

This clonotype was recorded many times. The V and J genes are TRBV12-5 and TRBJ2-7; possibly TRBD1 or TRBD2 for D (5 bases each). The ends were cut back, 5 bases at V and 0 bases at J, with 17 bases in the middle. The germline V gene has CDR1 LGHNT and CDR2 FRNRAP. The length of the CDR3 is 16 residues. CDR3 in amino acids: CASGLYTGTPSYEQYF. In nucleotides, the CDR3 is TGTGCTAGTGGTCTGTATACCGGGACCCCCTCCTACGAGCAGTACTTC.

This clonotype was seen ten or more times. This rearrangement joins TRBV20-1 to TRBJ1-4, with 8 bases identical to TRBD1. Per germline, CDR1 DFQATT and CDR2 SNEGSKA (reference sequence). With 5 bases clipped from V and 8 bases from J, the junction kept 7 bases outside the gene matches. This CDR3 comprises 13 residues. CDR3 in amino acids: CSAWDRPSEKLFF. The DNA for the CDR3 is TGCAGTGCTTGGGACAGGCCCTCCGAAAAACTGTTTTTT.

The rearrangement joins TRBV6-2 or TRBV6-3 to TRBJ2-3; unclear D gene. In germline, CDR1 is MNHEY, CDR2 SVGEGT. CDR3 length: 13 residues. V lost 11 bases, J lost 7 bases, and 19 bases lay in between. CDR3 in DNA: TGTGCCGGCACCCCTCCGGATAGCTATACGCAGTATTTT. This encodes CAGTPPDSYTQYF.

Ten or more counts support this clonotype. CDR3 in amino acids: CASSFGVQPQHF. In nucleotides, the CDR3 is TGTGCCAGCAGTTTCGGGGTGCAGCCCCAGCATTTT. This chain links TRBV28 with TRBJ1-5, with D unresolved. Per the germline V gene, CDR1 is MDHEN and CDR2 is SYDVKM. CDR3 length: 12 residues. Trimming took off 3 bases at V and 7 bases at J, with 7 bases between the two ends.

Ten or more counts support this clonotype. This chain uses TRBV10-3 with TRBJ2-1; TRBD1 matches 10 bases. Unmatched junction bases numbered 3, after V lost 6 bases and J lost 4 bases. Germline CDR1 reads ENHRY; CDR2 reads SYGVKD. This CDR3 has 14 amino acids. The CDR3 region has the DNA TGTGCCATCAGGGACAGGGGGTTGTACAATGAGCAGTTCTTC. Protein: CAIRDRGLYNEQFF.

This clonotype was counted only a few times. J is TRBJ2-7 and V is TRBV20-1; D possibly matches TRBD1 or TRBD2 (6 bases each). V lost 6 bases to trimming and J lost 3 bases, with 18 bases between them. Germline CDR1 reads DFQATT; CDR2 reads SNEGSKA (reference sequence). The CDR3 length is 14 residues. The CDR3 loop reads CSARGDPGGYEQYF. The CDR3 DNA sequence: TGCAGTGCGAGGGGGGACCCCGGGGGCTACGAGCAGTACTTC.

This clonotype was detected ten times or more. V usage is TRBV27 and J usage is TRBJ2-7; TRBD2 agrees at 9 bases. Trimming took 5 bases from V and 0 from J; bases not matched to a gene: 14. The CDR3 is 18 residues long. From germline, CDR1 is MNHEY and CDR2 SMNVEV (reference sequence). CDR3 region: CASSPRLAAGGSSYEQYF. The CDR3 nucleotides read TGTGCCAGCAGTCCCCGGCTCGCGGCGGGAGGGAGCTCCTACGAGCAGTACTTC.

This clonotype was detected only a few times. This chain joins TRBV4-2 and TRBJ2-3; 8 nucleotides line up with TRBD1. The CDR3 totals 16 residues. Trimming removed 1 base from V and 2 bases from J; junction bases left unmatched: 5. Germline-derived CDR1 and CDR2 are LGHNA and YNFKEQ. CDR3 amino acids: CASSQANRGNTDTQYF. The CDR3 coding sequence is TGTGCCAGCAGCCAAGCAAACAGGGGGAACACAGATACGCAGTATTTT.

This clonotype was seen at least ten times. The rearrangement joins TRBV5-1 to TRBJ1-1, with no clear D. The CDR3 is 14 amino acids. With 3 bases removed from V and 1 base from J, the gap between germline ends came to 10 bases. Germline V gene sequence: CDR1 SGHRS, CDR2 YFSETQ. Written as DNA, the CDR3 is TGCGCCAGCAGCTCTAGGACGGGGAACACTGAAGCTTTCTTT. Its translation is CASSSRTGNTEAFF. Full variable domain (missing parts from reference TRBV5-1 and TRBJ1-1): KAGVTQTPRYLIKTRGQQVTLSCSPISGHRSVSWYQQTPGQGLQFLFEYFSETQRNKGNFPGRFSGRQFSNSRSEMNVSTLELGDSALYLCASSSRTGNTEAFFGQGTRLTVV.

The CDR3 nucleotides are TGTGCCAGCACCCCGGACGGGGGACACACTGAAGCTTTCTTT. This codes for CASTPDGGHTEAFF. V and J are TRBV12-3 or TRBV12-4 and TRBJ1-1; D is perhaps TRBD1 (5 bases). This CDR3 has 14 residues. The germline V and J ends were trimmed by 7 bases and 3 bases, with 15 bases remaining between them.

In its sample, this clonotype was seen many times. The chain combines TRBV6-1 with TRBJ2-7; unclear D gene. The CDR3 loop spans 13 amino acids. Germline lookup yields CDR1 MNHNS and CDR2 SASEGT. V was pared by 5 bases and J by 2 bases, with 10 bases between. The CDR3 sequence is CASSYSTAYEQYF. In nucleotides, the CDR3 is TGTGCCAGCAGTTATTCAACCGCCTACGAGCAGTACTTC.